Below, 17 T cell receptor beta chains from the same sample are listed, as sequenced in a study of OX40 agonist ivuxolimab in advanced cancers. TCRdb's copy holds only in-frame clones and misses some; the assay was immunoSEQ multiplex PCR. The sample includes about 82,000 clones, about 91% of them seen just once. The sample in question was CD4+ or CD8+ T cells sorted from blood, obtained in a trial of the OX40 agonist ivuxolimab. The source of these receptors is an adult with an advanced solid tumor such as melanoma, head and neck, liver or kidney cancer.

The chain couples TRBV11-3 to TRBJ2-7, with D unclear. CDR1 and CDR2 from the germline V gene are SGHNT and YENEEA. This CDR3 has 14 amino acids. V lost 5 bases and J lost 0, with 11 bases in between. The CDR3 bases are TGTGCCAGCAGCCTTGAGCCGAGCTCCTACGAGCAGTACTTC. Its translation is CASSLEPSSYEQYF.

The chain uses TRBV19 and TRBJ2-2; 8 bases map to TRBD1. Germline V gives CDR1 LNHDA, CDR2 SQIVND (reference sequence). The ends lost 5 bases at V and 7 bases at J; junction bases unmatched: 9. The CDR3 loop spans 15 amino acids. The CDR3 here is CASSRRGPGNGELFF. The CDR3 DNA follows: TGTGCCAGTAGTCGCAGGGGGCCGGGGAACGGGGAGCTGTTTTTT.

The chain uses TRBV2 and TRBJ1-1, with TRBD1 identical over 8 bases. The CDR3 covers 13 residues. Trimming removed 7 bases from V and 6 bases from J; junction bases left unmatched: 7. Germline assignment: CDR1 SNHLY and CDR2 FYNNEI. CDR3 in DNA: TGTGCCAGCAACTCCCTGGACAGGGCTGAAGCTTTCTTT. This gives the protein CASNSLDRAEAFF. Based on the CDR3 plus reference TRBV2 and TRBJ1-1, the full variable domain is EPEVTQTPSHQVTQMGQEVILRCVPISNHLYFYWYRQILGQKVEFLVSFYNNEISEKSEIFDDQFSVERPDGSNFTLKIRSTKLEDSAMYFCASNSLDRAEAFFGQGTRLTVV.

The V gene is TRBV28, the J gene TRBJ1-2; 8 positions agree with TRBD1. The CDR3 is made up of 12 amino acids. Germline loops: CDR1 MDHEN, CDR2 SYDVKM. The V segment lost 6 bases and the J segment 4 bases; nucleotides outside the gene matches: 1. CDR3 DNA sequence: TGTGCCAGCAGGGGACAGGTCTATGGCTACACCTTC. Protein sequence: CASRGQVYGYTF.

The rearrangement joins TRBV9 to TRBJ1-5; tentatively, D is TRBD1 (6 bases). CDR1 and CDR2 from the germline V gene are SGDLS and YYNGEE. V shed 4 bases and J shed 6 bases, with 11 bases lying between them. This CDR3 has 13 residues. DNA of the CDR3: TGTGCCAGCAGCTGGGGGCCGGGTCAGCCCCAGCATTTT. This encodes CASSWGPGQPQHF.

The gene calls are TRBV27 and TRBJ1-4; TRBD1 is a possible D gene (5 bases). The V end was cut by 1 base, the J end by 3 bases, with 9 bases between. This CDR3 is built from 15 residues. The germline V gene has CDR1 MNHEY and CDR2 SMNVEV (reference sequence). CDR3 region: CASSLWGFSNEKLFF. Written as DNA, the CDR3 is TGTGCCAGCAGTTTATGGGGGTTTTCTAATGAAAAACTGTTTTTT.

V is TRBV28 and J is TRBJ2-5, with 8 bases fitting TRBD2. V lost 6 bases to trimming and J lost 5 bases; unmatched junction nucleotides: 8. This CDR3 spans 14 amino acids. Germline assignment: CDR1 MDHEN and CDR2 SYDVKM. As DNA, the CDR3 is TGTGCCAGCAGGGGTGCGGGGGGCAGGGAGACCCAGTACTTC. Its translation is CASRGAGGRETQYF.

The chain employs TRBV28 and TRBJ2-1; 9 bases are shared with TRBD2. Germline V CDR1 and CDR2: MDHEN, SYDVKM. This CDR3 region has 14 residues. V lost 3 bases and J lost 12; bases outside the gene matches: 9. The CDR3 protein is CASSFGASGKRQFF. The DNA for the CDR3 is TGTGCCAGCAGTTTCGGGGCTAGCGGGAAGAGGCAGTTCTTC.

The chain links TRBV30 to TRBJ2-3, with D maybe TRBD1 (5 bases). With 2 bases removed from V and 6 bases from J, the gap between germline ends came to 21 bases. The CDR3 has 16 amino acids. Germline lookup yields CDR1 GTSNPN and CDR2 SVGIG (reference sequence). The CDR3 is CAWSRGQKIVTDTQYF. The CDR3, as DNA: TGTGCCTGGAGTAGGGGTCAGAAGATAGTTACGGATACGCAGTATTTT.

The V call is TRBV28, the J call TRBJ2-5; D is perhaps TRBD2 (6 bases). Matching the DNA end better, TRBJ2-7 makes the J call doubtful. The germline gives CDR1 MDHEN, CDR2 SYDVKM. CDR3 length: 14 residues. The CDR3 nucleotides are TGTGCCAGCACCCTGGGGGGATACTCCTACGAGCAGTACTTC. Its protein is CASTLGGYSYEQYF.

The CDR3 is CSARALRIDFF. CDR3 DNA: TGCAGTGCTAGAGCCTTAAGAATCGATTTCTTT. The chain carries TRBV20-1 and TRBJ1-1; D gene unclear. Trimming removed 1 base at V and 13 bases at J, with 13 bases between. Germline V gene data show CDR1 as DFQATT and CDR2 as SNEGSKA (reference sequence). CDR3 length: 11 amino acids.

CDR3 loop: CASIHRGTDTQYF. CDR3 DNA sequence: TGTGCCAGCATACACAGGGGCACAGATACGCAGTATTTT. The gene calls are TRBV6-1 and TRBJ2-3; possible D gene TRBD1, 6 bases. This CDR3 is built from 13 residues. V was trimmed by 7 bases and J by 1 base, leaving 9 bases between them. Germline CDR1 and CDR2: MNHNS and SASEGT.

The chain links TRBV7-2 to TRBJ1-1; 8 bases match TRBD1. Germline-derived CDR1 and CDR2 are SGHTA and FQGNSA. The CDR3 consists of 12 residues. Trimming cost V 1 base and J 8 bases; bases outside gene matches: 0. CDR3 in amino acids: CASSLGTGEAFF. Here the CDR3 DNA reads TGTGCCAGCAGCTTAGGGACAGGGGAAGCTTTCTTT. Using reference TRBV7-2 and TRBJ1-1 for the parts outside the CDR3, the full variable domain is GAGVSQSPSNKVTEKGKDVELRCDPISGHTALYWYRQSLGQGLEFLIYFQGNSAPDKSGLPSDRFSAERTGGSVSTLTIQRTQQEDSAVYLCASSLGTGEAFFGQGTRLTVV.

The chain joins TRBV9 to TRBJ2-3; 9 bases map to TRBD2. CDR1 and CDR2 (germline): SGDLS, YYNGEE. The CDR3 loop spans 18 amino acids. With V trimmed by 2 bases and J by 2 bases, 12 bases remained unmatched. CDR3 residues: CASSVLGGRAWDTDTQYF. CDR3 DNA: TGTGCCAGCAGCGTTCTAGGCGGGAGGGCCTGGGACACAGATACGCAGTATTTT. Looking up the rest from reference TRBV9 and TRBJ2-3 gives the full variable domain: DSGVTQTPKHLITATGQRVTLRCSPRSGDLSVYWYQQSLDQGLQFLIQYYNGEERAKGNILERFSAQQFPDLHSELNLSSLELGDSALYFCASSVLGGRAWDTDTQYFGPGTRLTVL.

This chain links TRBV11-2 with TRBJ2-3; D call uncertain. The CDR3 contains 14 residues. V lost 3 bases, J lost 0 bases, and 7 bases lay in between. Germline V gives CDR1 SGHAT, CDR2 FQNNGV. The DNA of the CDR3 is TGTGCCAGCAGCTTCCTGGAGAGCACAGATACGCAGTATTTT. Its translation is CASSFLESTDTQYF.

The chain has TRBV6-1 and TRBJ1-3, with D perhaps matching TRBD1 (6 bases). The V end was cut by 3 bases, the J end by 0 bases, with 12 bases between. The V gene's germline CDR1 is MNHNS and CDR2 SASEGT. This CDR3 comprises 16 residues. This chain's CDR3 is CASSDRGTDSGNTIYF. CDR3 DNA sequence: TGTGCCAGCAGTGATAGGGGGACCGACTCTGGAAACACCATATATTTT.

The J gene is TRBJ2-5, the V gene TRBV9; TRBD2 matches at 8 bases. CDR1 and CDR2 (germline): SGDLS, YYNGEE. This CDR3 region has 15 residues. V gave up 0 bases and J gave up 1 base; unmatched junction bases: 2. DNA for the CDR3: TGTGCCAGCAGCGTAGCGGGAGGGATCCAAGAGACCCAGTACTTC. This encodes CASSVAGGIQETQYF.